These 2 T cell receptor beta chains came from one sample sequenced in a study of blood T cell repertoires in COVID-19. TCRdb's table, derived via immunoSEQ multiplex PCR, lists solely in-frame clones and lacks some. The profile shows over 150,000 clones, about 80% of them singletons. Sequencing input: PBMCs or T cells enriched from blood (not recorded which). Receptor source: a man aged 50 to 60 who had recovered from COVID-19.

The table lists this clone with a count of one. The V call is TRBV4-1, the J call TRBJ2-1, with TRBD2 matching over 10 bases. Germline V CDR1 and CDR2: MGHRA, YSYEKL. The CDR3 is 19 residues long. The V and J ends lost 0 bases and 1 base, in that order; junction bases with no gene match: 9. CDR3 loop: CASSQDHSGGAWSYNEQFF. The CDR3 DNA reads TGCGCCAGCAGCCAAGATCACAGCGGGGGGGCCTGGTCCTACAATGAGCAGTTCTTC.

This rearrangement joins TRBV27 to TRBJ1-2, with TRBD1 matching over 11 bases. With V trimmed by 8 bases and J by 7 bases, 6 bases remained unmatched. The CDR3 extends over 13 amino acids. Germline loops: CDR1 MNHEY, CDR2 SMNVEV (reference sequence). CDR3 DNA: TGTGCCAGCTCTCGGACAGGGGGCTTTGGCTACACCTTC. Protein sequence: CASSRTGGFGYTF.